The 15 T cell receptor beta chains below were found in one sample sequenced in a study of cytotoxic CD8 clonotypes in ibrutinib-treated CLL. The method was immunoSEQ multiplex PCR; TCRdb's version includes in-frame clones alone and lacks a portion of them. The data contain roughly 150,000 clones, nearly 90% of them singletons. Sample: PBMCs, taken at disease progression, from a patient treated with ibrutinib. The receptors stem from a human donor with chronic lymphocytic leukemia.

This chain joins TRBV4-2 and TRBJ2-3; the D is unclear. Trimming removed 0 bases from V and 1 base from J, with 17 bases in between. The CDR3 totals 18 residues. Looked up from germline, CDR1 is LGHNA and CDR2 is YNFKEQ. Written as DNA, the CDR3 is TGTGCCAGCAGCCAAGATGCAGGAGCCCCCGCAGGCACAGATACGCAGTATTTT. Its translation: CASSQDAGAPAGTDTQYF.

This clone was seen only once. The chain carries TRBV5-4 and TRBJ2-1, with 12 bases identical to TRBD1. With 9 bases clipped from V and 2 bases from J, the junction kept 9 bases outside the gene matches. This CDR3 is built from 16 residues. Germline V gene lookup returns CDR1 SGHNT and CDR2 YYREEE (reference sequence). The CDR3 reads CATSGTGGVPYNEQFF. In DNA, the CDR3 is TGTGCCACGTCCGGGACAGGGGGCGTCCCCTACAATGAGCAGTTCTTC.

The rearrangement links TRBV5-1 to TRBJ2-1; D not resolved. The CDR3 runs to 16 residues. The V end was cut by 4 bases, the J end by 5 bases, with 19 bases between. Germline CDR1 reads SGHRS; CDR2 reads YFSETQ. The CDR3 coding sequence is TGCGCCAGCAGCCCGAACAGCCAAGCTACTAACAATGAGCAGTTCTTC. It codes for CASSPNSQATNNEQFF.

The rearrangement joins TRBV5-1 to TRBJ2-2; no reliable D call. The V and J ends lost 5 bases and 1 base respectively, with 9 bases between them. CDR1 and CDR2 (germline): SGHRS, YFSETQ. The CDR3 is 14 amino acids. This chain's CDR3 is CASRFQRNTGELFF. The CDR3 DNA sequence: TGCGCCAGCAGATTTCAGAGGAACACCGGGGAGCTGTTTTTT.

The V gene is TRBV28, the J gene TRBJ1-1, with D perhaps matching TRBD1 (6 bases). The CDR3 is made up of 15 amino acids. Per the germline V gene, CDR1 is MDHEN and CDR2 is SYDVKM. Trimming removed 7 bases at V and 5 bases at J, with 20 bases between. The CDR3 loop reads CASTIPSRGGTEAFF. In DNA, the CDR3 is TGTGCCAGCACTATACCAAGCAGGGGAGGGACTGAAGCTTTCTTT.

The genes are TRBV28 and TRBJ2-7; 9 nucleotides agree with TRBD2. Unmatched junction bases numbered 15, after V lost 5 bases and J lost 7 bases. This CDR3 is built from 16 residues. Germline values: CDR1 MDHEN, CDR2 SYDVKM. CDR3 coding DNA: TGTGCCAGCAGTGAGGGCGGGGGGGCCCGTTGGGTTGAGCAGTACTTC. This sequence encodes CASSEGGGARWVEQYF.

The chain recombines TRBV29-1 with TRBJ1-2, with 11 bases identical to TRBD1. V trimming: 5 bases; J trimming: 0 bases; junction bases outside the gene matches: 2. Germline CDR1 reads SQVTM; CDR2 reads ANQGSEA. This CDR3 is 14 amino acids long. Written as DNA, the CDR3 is TGCAGCGTTTCGGGACAGGGGGCTAACTATGGCTACACCTTC. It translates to CSVSGQGANYGYTF.

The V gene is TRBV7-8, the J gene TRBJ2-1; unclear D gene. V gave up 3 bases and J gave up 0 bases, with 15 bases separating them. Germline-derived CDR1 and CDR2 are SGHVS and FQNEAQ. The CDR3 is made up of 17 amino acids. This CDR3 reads CASSLVFDGRSYNEQFF. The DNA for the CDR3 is TGTGCCAGCAGCTTGGTTTTTGACGGTCGCTCCTACAATGAGCAGTTCTTC.

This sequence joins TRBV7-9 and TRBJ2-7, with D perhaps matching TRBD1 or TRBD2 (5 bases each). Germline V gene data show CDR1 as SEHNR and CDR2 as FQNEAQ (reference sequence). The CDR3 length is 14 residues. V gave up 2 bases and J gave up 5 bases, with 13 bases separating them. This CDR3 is CASSLSAGTNEQYF. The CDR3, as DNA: TGTGCCAGCAGCTTATCCGCAGGGACCAACGAGCAGTACTTC.

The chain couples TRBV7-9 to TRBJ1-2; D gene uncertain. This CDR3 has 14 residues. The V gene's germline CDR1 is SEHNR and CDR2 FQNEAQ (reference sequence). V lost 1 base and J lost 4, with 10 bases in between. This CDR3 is CASSLEEGTYGYTF. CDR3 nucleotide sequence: TGTGCCAGCAGCTTAGAGGAGGGAACCTATGGCTACACCTTC.

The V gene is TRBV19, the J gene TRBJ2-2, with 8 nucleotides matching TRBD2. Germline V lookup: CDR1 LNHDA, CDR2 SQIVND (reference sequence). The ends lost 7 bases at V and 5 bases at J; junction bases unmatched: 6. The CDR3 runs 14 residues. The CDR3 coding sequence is TGTGCCAGTAAGCCGGGACTAGGGACCGGGGAGCTGTTTTTT. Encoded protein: CASKPGLGTGELFF. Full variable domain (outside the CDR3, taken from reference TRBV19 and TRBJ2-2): DGGITQSPKYLFRKEGQNVTLSCEQNLNHDAMYWYRQDPGQGLRLIYYSQIVNDFQKGDIAEGYSVSREKKESFPLTVTSAQKNPTAFYLCASKPGLGTGELFFGEGSRLTVL.

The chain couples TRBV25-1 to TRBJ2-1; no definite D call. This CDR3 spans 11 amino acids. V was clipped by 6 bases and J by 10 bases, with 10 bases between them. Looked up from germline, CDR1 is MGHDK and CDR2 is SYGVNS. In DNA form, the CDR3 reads TGTGCCAGCAGGCAGTTAGGCGAGCAGTTCTTC. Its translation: CASRQLGEQFF.

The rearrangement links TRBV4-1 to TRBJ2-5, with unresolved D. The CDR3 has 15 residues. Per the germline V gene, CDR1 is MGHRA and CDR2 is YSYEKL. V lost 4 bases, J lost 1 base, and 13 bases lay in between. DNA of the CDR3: TGCGCCAGCAGCCGGATGAACCTGGTCCAAGAGACCCAGTACTTC. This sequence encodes CASSRMNLVQETQYF.

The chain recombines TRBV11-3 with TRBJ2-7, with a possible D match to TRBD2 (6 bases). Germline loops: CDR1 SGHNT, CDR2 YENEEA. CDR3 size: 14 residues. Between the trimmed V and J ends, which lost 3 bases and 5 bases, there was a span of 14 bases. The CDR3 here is CASSLGGSQDEQYF. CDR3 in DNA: TGTGCCAGCAGCTTGGGAGGTTCACAGGACGAGCAGTACTTC.

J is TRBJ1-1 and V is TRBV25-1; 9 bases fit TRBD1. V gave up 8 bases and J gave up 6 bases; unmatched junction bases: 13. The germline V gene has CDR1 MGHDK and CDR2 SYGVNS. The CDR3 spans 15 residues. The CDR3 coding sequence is TGTGCCAGCCGTCAGGGGACAGGGTCTTCGTCTGAAGCTTTCTTT. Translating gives CASRQGTGSSSEAFF.